The 15 T cell receptor beta chains in this list originate from one sample, sequenced in a study of shared clonotypes between healthy human individuals. The protocol was immunoSEQ multiplex PCR, while the TCRdb copy is restricted to in-frame clones and leaves out a portion. The sample has roughly 1,500,000 clones; 95% to 99% are singletons. Sequences were obtained from naive CD4+ T cells sorted from blood. The sample's subset: CD45RA+ positively selected. Receptor source: a man younger than 45 in good health.

CDR3 in DNA: TGTGCCAGCAGCTTAGAGTTAGGGAGCAATCAGCCCCAGCATTTT. Translating gives CASSLELGSNQPQHF. The chain joins TRBV7-6 to TRBJ1-5; D unclear. The CDR3 contains 15 residues. The germline V and J ends were trimmed by 1 base and 1 base, with 8 bases remaining between them. CDR1 and CDR2 (germline): SGHVS, FNYEAQ.

Here the CDR3 reads CSVVFRGLAGGHLDTQYF. The CDR3 DNA follows: TGCAGCGTTGTCTTCAGGGGGCTGGCGGGAGGGCATTTAGATACGCAGTATTTT. V usage is TRBV29-1 and J usage is TRBJ2-3, with D perhaps TRBD2 (9 bases). Trimming removed 4 bases from V and 5 bases from J, with 28 bases in between. Germline V gene sequence: CDR1 SQVTM, CDR2 ANQGSEA. This CDR3 contains 18 residues.

The chain combines TRBV19 with TRBJ1-5; D is unresolved. This CDR3 comprises 16 residues. Trimming removed 0 bases at V and 6 bases at J, with 15 bases between. The germline V gene has CDR1 LNHDA and CDR2 SQIVND (reference sequence). CDR3 loop: CASSIERGQSGQPQHF. The CDR3 nucleotides are TGTGCCAGTAGTATAGAGAGAGGGCAGTCCGGTCAGCCCCAGCATTTT.

The gene calls are TRBV10-2 and TRBJ1-2, with 11 bases aligning to TRBD1. Germline V lookup: CDR1 WSHSY, CDR2 SAAADI. The CDR3 loop spans 15 amino acids. The trim removed 6 bases at V and 5 bases at J, leaving 8 bases unmatched. The CDR3 sequence: CASSGGDRGSYGYTF. The CDR3 bases are TGCGCCAGCAGCGGAGGGGACAGGGGGAGTTATGGCTACACCTTC.

This chain links TRBV5-4 with TRBJ2-2; 10 bases fit TRBD2. The CDR3 has 15 residues. Germline CDR1 reads SGHNT; CDR2 reads YYREEE (reference sequence). The V and J ends lost 4 bases and 8 bases, in that order; junction bases with no gene match: 8. The CDR3 region has the DNA TGTGCCAGCAGCACCGGGACTAGCGTTAAAGGGGAGCTGTTTTTT. Translated, it gives CASSTGTSVKGELFF.

The rearrangement uses TRBV9 and TRBJ1-1; D ambiguous. The V and J ends lost 1 base and 4 bases respectively, with 8 bases between them. The CDR3 totals 13 residues. Germline-derived CDR1 and CDR2 are SGDLS and YYNGEE. This CDR3 reads CASSVQVGTEAFF. The CDR3 DNA reads TGTGCCAGCAGCGTACAGGTTGGCACTGAAGCTTTCTTT.

This chain uses TRBV9 with TRBJ2-6; D gene uncertain. The CDR3 runs 15 residues. Trimming removed 0 bases at V and 0 bases at J, with 4 bases between. CDR1 is SGDLS, CDR2 YYNGEE, per germline. CDR3 residues: CASSVVPSGANVLTF. In DNA form, the CDR3 reads TGTGCCAGCAGCGTAGTACCCTCTGGGGCCAACGTCCTGACTTTC.

This chain connects TRBV7-9 to TRBJ2-7; no firm D call. Germline V gene sequence: CDR1 SEHNR, CDR2 FQNEAQ (reference sequence). Trimming left V 2 bases short and J 1 base short, with 9 bases between. The CDR3 contains 14 residues. CDR3 region: CASSLRGFSYEQYF. DNA for the CDR3: TGTGCCAGCAGCTTACGCGGTTTTTCCTACGAGCAGTACTTC.

The rearrangement links TRBV19 to TRBJ1-4; D remains unclear. Germline V lookup: CDR1 LNHDA, CDR2 SQIVND (reference sequence). The V gene lost 4 bases and the J gene lost 1 base, with 22 bases spanning the gap. The CDR3 spans 19 residues. This chain's CDR3 is CASSNSFIQQEGTNEKLFF. CDR3 DNA: TGTGCCAGTAGTAACTCATTCATTCAACAAGAGGGAACTAATGAAAAACTGTTTTTT.

This rearrangement joins TRBV15 to TRBJ2-1, with a tentative D call TRBD2 (7 bases). From germline, CDR1 is LNHNV and CDR2 YYDKDF (reference sequence). The CDR3 spans 15 residues. V was pared by 3 bases and J by 5 bases, with 14 bases between. CDR3 DNA: TGTGCCACCAGCAGGGGGGGGGCGAGCCACAATGAGCAGTTCTTC. Encoded protein: CATSRGGASHNEQFF.

This chain uses TRBV6-1 with TRBJ2-3; no clear D. Germline V gene data show CDR1 as MNHNS and CDR2 as SASEGT. The CDR3 consists of 14 residues. The ends were cut back, 6 bases at V and 4 bases at J, with 14 bases in the middle. CDR3 protein: CASSHIGRPDTQYF. The CDR3 DNA reads as TGTGCCAGCAGCCACATCGGACGGCCAGATACGCAGTATTTT.

Concerning this clone: Other DNA variants within this sample encode the same CDR3. The rearrangement links TRBV5-1 to TRBJ2-5, with a weak D call TRBD1 (7 bases). The germline CDR1 and CDR2 sequences are SGHRS and YFSETQ. V gave up 4 bases and J gave up 4 bases, with 14 bases separating them. This CDR3 comprises 14 residues. This CDR3 is CASSLEGAGETQYF. The DNA for the CDR3 is TGCGCCAGCAGCCTGGAGGGGGCGGGAGAGACCCAGTACTTC.

The chain employs TRBV5-1 and TRBJ2-7; no definite D call. V was trimmed by 4 bases and J by 1 base, leaving 9 bases between them. The germline gives CDR1 SGHRS, CDR2 YFSETQ. This CDR3 is built from 13 residues. CDR3 nucleotide sequence: TGCGCCAGCAGCCCAACGAATTCCTACGAGCAGTACTTC. This codes for CASSPTNSYEQYF.

In DNA form, the CDR3 reads TGTGCCAGCAGCGTAGAAGCGGGTACCGGGGAGCTGTTTTTT. This sequence encodes CASSVEAGTGELFF. V usage is TRBV9 and J usage is TRBJ2-2, with a possible D match to TRBD2 (6 bases). Germline values: CDR1 SGDLS, CDR2 YYNGEE. The ends were cut back, 0 bases at V and 5 bases at J, with 8 bases in the middle. CDR3 length: 14 amino acids.

The chain uses TRBV5-4 and TRBJ1-2; the D is unclear. Trimming took off 4 bases at V and 2 bases at J, with 12 bases between the two ends. The germline V gene has CDR1 SGHNT and CDR2 YYREEE (reference sequence). CDR3 length equals 14 residues. CDR3 coding DNA: TGTGCCAGCAGCCGACCCCCCGGGAACTATGGCTACACCTTC. This codes for CASSRPPGNYGYTF. The full variable domain, in which reference TRBV5-4 and TRBJ1-2 provide the parts outside the CDR3, is ETGVTQSPTHLIKTRGQQVTLRCSSQSGHNTVSWYQQALGQGPQFIFQYYREEENGRGNFPPRFSGLQFPNYSSELNVNALELDDSALYLCASSRPPGNYGYTFGSGTRLTVV.